The rows below give T cell receptor beta chains drawn from one sample of a study of shared clonotypes between healthy human individuals. Data came from immunoSEQ multiplex PCR; TCRdb stores just in-frame clones and leaves some out. The profile covers about a million clones, with 70% to 85% appearing a single time and over 0.8% taken by the ten largest. Sequenced material: memory CD4+ T cells from PBMCs. All receptors derive from a man younger than 35 in good health. Some clones in this sample may be carry-over from other donors' samples. CDR3s leave out the opening cysteine and the closing phenylalanine or tryptophan.

J gene | V gene | CDR3 protein
TRBJ2-7 | TRBV29-1 | SVGRGDYEQY
TRBJ2-7 | TRBV15 | ATSIWQGAGEQY
TRBJ2-3 | TRBV5-4 | ASSPGPGTQY
TRBJ2-2 | TRBV25-1 | ASSTTPGTGMDTGELF
TRBJ1-2 | TRBV14 | ASSQDRWGLNYGYT
TRBJ1-1 | TRBV28 | ASSWGGQQNTEAF
TRBJ1-2 | TRBV2 | ARELLEGPIGGYT
TRBJ2-7 | TRBV5-1 | ASSLDSGSPYEQY
TRBJ2-1 | TRBV9 | ASSVESGLAGSYNEQF
TRBJ2-3 | TRBV7-9 | ASSPRTGRTDTQY
TRBJ2-2 | TRBV28 | ASRRGELF
TRBJ2-3 | TRBV9 | ASSQGTSGGDTQY
TRBJ1-2 | TRBV9 | ASSPRNDYGYT
TRBJ1-1 | TRBV6-5 | ASSYGPLNPTEAF
TRBJ1-2 | TRBV28 | ASSLGGRANYGYT
TRBJ1-5 | TRBV9 | ASSTGGNSNQPQH
TRBJ2-4 | TRBV4-2 | ASSLRGDGAKNIQY
TRBJ2-1 | TRBV10-1 | ASSEGAGGHNEQF